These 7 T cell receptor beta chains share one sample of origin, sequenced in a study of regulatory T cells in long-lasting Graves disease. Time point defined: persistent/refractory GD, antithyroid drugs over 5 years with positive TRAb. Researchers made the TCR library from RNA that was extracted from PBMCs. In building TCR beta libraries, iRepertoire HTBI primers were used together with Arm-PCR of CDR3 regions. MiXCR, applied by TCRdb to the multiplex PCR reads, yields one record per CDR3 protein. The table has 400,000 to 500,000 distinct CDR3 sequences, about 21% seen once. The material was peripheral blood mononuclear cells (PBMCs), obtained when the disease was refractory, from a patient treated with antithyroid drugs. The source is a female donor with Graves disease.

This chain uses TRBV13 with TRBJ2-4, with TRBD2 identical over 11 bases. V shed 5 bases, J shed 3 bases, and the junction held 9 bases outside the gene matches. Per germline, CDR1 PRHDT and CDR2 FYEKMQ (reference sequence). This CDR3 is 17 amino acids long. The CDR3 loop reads CASSLKTSGTGKNIQYF. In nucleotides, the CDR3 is TGTGCCAGCAGCCTAAAGACTAGCGGGACTGGCAAAAACATTCAGTACTTC.

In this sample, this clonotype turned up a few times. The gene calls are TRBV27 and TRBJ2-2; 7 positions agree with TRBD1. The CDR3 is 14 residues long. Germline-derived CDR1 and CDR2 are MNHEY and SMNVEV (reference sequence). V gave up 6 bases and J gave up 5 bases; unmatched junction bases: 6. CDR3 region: CASRTGVGTGELFF. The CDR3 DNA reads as TGTGCCAGCAGAACAGGGGTAGGAACCGGGGAGCTGTTTTTT.

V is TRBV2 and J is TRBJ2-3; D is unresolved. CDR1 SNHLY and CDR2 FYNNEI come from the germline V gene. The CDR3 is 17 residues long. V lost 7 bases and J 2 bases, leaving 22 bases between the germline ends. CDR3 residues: CASKKSSGRSTTDTQYF. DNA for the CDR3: TGTGCCAGCAAAAAATCCTCGGGCAGGAGCACCACAGATACGCAGTATTTT.

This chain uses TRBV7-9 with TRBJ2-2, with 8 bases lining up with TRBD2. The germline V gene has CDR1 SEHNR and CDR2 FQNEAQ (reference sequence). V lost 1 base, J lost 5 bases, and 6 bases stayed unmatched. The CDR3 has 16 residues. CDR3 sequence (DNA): TGTGCCAGCAGCTTAGTTTCGCGGGAGGTTACCGGGGAGCTGTTTTTT. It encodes CASSLVSREVTGELFF.

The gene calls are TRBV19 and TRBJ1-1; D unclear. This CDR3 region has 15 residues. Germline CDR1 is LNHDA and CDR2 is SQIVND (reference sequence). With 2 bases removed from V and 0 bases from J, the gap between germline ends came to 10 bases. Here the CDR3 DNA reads TGTGCCAGTAGTATAAACGCAGGTCTGAACACTGAAGCTTTCTTT. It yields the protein CASSINAGLNTEAFF.

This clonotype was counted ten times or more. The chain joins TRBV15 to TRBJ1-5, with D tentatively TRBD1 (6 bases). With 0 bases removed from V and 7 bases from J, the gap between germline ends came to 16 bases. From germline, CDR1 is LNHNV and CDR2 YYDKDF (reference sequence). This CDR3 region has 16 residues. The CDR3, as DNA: TGTGCCACCAGCAGAGACCCCAGGGGCGATAGGCAGCCCCAGCATTTT. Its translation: CATSRDPRGDRQPQHF.

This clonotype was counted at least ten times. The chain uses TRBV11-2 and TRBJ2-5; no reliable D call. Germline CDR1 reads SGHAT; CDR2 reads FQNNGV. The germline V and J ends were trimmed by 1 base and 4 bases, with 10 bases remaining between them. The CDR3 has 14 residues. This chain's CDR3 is CASSLAVSIETQYF. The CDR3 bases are TGTGCCAGCAGCTTAGCTGTGTCAATAGAGACCCAGTACTTC.